This TCR beta chain was captured in a study of metastatic and nonmetastatic thyroid tumors (dated by TCRdb to 2018 to 2021). Concerning the study at large: For patients with malignant and with benign thyroid disease, the researchers compared repertoires between peripheral blood samples and tumor or nodule tissue samples. On the study overall, not on this receptor specifically: TCR beta diversity was reported as significantly higher in malignant tumors than in benign nodules, in both blood and tumor samples.

No patient had received any treatment before thyroid surgery. Patient clinical samples collected from about 2012 to 2019 were retrospectively analysed using T-cell receptor beta sequencing. The library came from PCR. Sequencing instrument: Illumina HiSeq 4000. High-throughput sequencing was used to profile the TCR beta-chain CDR3 region of every patient. In the original analysis: The researchers built a classifier to tell apart papillary thyroid cancer patients with distant metastasis, based on CDR3 differences among clinicopathological groups. The Shannon index was used to assess repertoire diversity, and the Morisita-Horn index was used to assess tumor-blood repertoire similarity. TCRdb cleaned the public reads at Q25 with fastp, built clones with MiXCR and kept in-frame beta chains. The V and J calls were determined by TCRdb, not by the authors. This sample has approximately 20,000 clones in its table, and approximately 40% of those were observed once. The ten most abundant clones make up roughly 23% of the sample.

Notes on this clone: This clone's antigen is unknown. Qualities for individual bases were not recorded, and no much larger clone is one base off.

The TCR comes from a female donor with papillary thyroid cancer or a benign thyroid nodule (not recorded which). Some clones in this sample may be carry-over from other donors' samples. The sequencing sample was made of tumor tissue.

CDR3 loop: CASGGGSNQPQHF. The DNA sequence is TGTGCCAGTGGAGGGGGGAGCAATCAGCCCCAGCATTTT. Recombination joined TRBV2 with TRBJ1-5; perhaps TRBD1 is the D gene, with 6 bases matching. CDR1 and CDR2 are read off the germline V gene as SNHLY and FYNNEI. V lost 9 bases and J lost 1 base; the stretch between them is 10 bases long. The CDR3 runs 13 residues from the cysteine to the phenylalanine. Just CDR3 DNA is preserved here, 39 bases in frame from base 1.